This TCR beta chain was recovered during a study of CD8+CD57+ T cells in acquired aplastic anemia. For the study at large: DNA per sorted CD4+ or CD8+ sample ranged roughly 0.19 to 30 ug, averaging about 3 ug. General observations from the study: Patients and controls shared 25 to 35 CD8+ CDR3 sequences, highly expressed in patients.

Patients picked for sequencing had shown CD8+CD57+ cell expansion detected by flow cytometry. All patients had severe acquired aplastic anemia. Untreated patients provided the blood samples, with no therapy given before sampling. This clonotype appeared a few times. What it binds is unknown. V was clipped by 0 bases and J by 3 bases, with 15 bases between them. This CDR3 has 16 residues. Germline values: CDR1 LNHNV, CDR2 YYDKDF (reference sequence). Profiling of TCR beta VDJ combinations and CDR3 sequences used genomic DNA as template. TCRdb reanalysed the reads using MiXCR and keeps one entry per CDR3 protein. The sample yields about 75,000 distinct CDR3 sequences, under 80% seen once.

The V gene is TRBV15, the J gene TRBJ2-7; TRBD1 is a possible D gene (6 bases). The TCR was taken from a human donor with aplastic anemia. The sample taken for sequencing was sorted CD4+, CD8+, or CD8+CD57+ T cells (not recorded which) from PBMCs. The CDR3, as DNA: TGTGCCACCAGCAGAGATTCAGGGGTCTCCTACTACGAGCAGTACTTC. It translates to CATSRDSGVSYYEQYF.